This TCR beta chain was recorded in a study of blood T cell repertoires in COVID-19. Sequencing was performed with immunoSEQ multiplex PCR; in TCRdb, only in-frame clones are kept and a portion is missing. The sample consists of approximately 260,000 clones, around 89% of them appearing once. The CDR3 has 15 residues. Germline CDR1 is SGHRS and CDR2 is YFSETQ. V dropped 0 bases and J dropped 5; count of bases not matched to a gene: 4. The source is a woman aged 40 to 50 with acute or convalescent COVID-19. The sequenced material came from peripheral blood. This rearrangement joins TRBV5-1 to TRBJ2-2, with 7 nucleotides matching TRBD2. The CDR3 protein is CASSLGRGVTGELFF. Here the CDR3 DNA reads TGCGCCAGCAGCTTGGGCCGGGGGGTAACCGGGGAGCTGTTTTTT. The full variable domain, in which reference TRBV5-1 and TRBJ2-2 provide the parts outside the CDR3, is KAGVTQTPRYLIKTRGQQVTLSCSPISGHRSVSWYQQTPGQGLQFLFEYFSETQRNKGNFPGRFSGRQFSNSRSEMNVSTLELGDSALYLCASSLGRGVTGELFFGEGSRLTVL.